The 9 T cell receptor beta chains below come from one sample, sequenced in a study of beta chain features in type 1 diabetes. The whole isolated RNA underwent reverse transcription, so sequencing captured expressed TCRB transcripts. TCRdb's table, derived via immunoSEQ multiplex PCR, lists solely in-frame clones and lacks some. The profile covers approximately 170,000 clones, with roughly 9.1% appearing a single time and around 2.5% taken by the ten largest. Sequencing used central memory CD4+ T cells from blood. The receptors were sampled from a young woman in good health.

This clone came up a few times. The chain is built from TRBV15 and TRBJ1-5; D is perhaps TRBD1 (5 bases). This CDR3 comprises 13 residues. Trimming pared 3 bases from V and 9 bases from J, leaving 12 bases between. Germline loops: CDR1 LNHNV, CDR2 YYDKDF (reference sequence). As DNA, the CDR3 is TGTGCCACCAGCAGGCCCGACGGGGGGCCCCAGCATTTT. Its protein is CATSRPDGGPQHF.

This chain uses TRBV7-3 with TRBJ2-3; 7 bases line up with TRBD1. V dropped 6 bases and J dropped 3; count of bases not matched to a gene: 9. The CDR3 sequence is 15 residues long. CDR1 is SGHTA and CDR2 is FQGTGA in the germline V gene. The CDR3 reads CASSLSGQLTDTQYF. In DNA form, the CDR3 reads TGTGCCAGCAGTCTGTCGGGACAGCTTACAGATACGCAGTATTTT.

In this sample, this clone turned up a few times. The V call is TRBV4-2, the J call TRBJ2-5, with 12 nucleotides matching TRBD2. V was clipped by 0 bases and J by 4 bases; unmatched bases: 9. The CDR3 covers 18 residues. Germline CDR1 is LGHNA and CDR2 is YNFKEQ. In DNA form, the CDR3 reads TGTGCCAGCAGCCAAGAGGCTAGCGGGGGGGCTAGAGGAGAGACCCAGTACTTC. Its protein product is CASSQEASGGARGETQYF.

CDR3: CASSSLRTGDFPTGELFF. CDR3 in DNA: TGTGCCAGCAGCTCCTTAAGGACAGGGGATTTCCCCACCGGGGAGCTGTTTTTT. The chain has TRBV7-8 and TRBJ2-2; TRBD1 aligns across 9 bases. Unmatched junction bases numbered 13, after V lost 4 bases and J lost 4 bases. CDR1 SGHVS and CDR2 FQNEAQ come from the germline V gene. CDR3 size: 18 residues.

The chain is built from TRBV30 and TRBJ1-5; weak D call: TRBD1 (6 bases). CDR1 GTSNPN and CDR2 SVGIG come from the germline V gene (reference sequence). The V end lost 0 bases, the J end lost 2 bases, and 14 bases lay between the germline ends. The CDR3 is made up of 16 amino acids. The CDR3 sequence: CAWSVLGRGGNQPQHF. CDR3 nucleotides: TGTGCCTGGAGTGTACTAGGCAGGGGAGGCAATCAGCCCCAGCATTTT.

V and J are TRBV5-4 and TRBJ2-3, with 9 positions matching TRBD2. The CDR3 length is 18 residues. Germline CDR1 reads SGHNT; CDR2 reads YYREEE (reference sequence). The V gene end was trimmed by 4 bases and the J gene end by 6 bases; junction bases not matched to a gene: 18. CDR3 nucleotides: TGTGCCAGCAGCCCAGGGGCACTGAGCGGGGGGAGCAAGGATACGCAGTATTTT. Translated: CASSPGALSGGSKDTQYF.

The genes are TRBV5-1 and TRBJ2-3, with D possibly being TRBD1 (5 bases). This CDR3 region has 14 residues. V was pared by 0 bases and J by 2 bases, with 7 bases between. Germline CDR1 SGHRS, CDR2 YFSETQ. This CDR3 is CASSLDGATDTQYF. The CDR3, as DNA: TGCGCCAGCAGCTTGGATGGGGCCACAGATACGCAGTATTTT.

The chain joins TRBV6-5 to TRBJ2-3, with 9 bases aligning to TRBD2. CDR1 is MNHEY and CDR2 is SVGAGI in the germline V gene. This CDR3 is built from 14 residues. The V segment lost 6 bases and the J segment 5 bases; nucleotides outside the gene matches: 6. CDR3 coding DNA: TGTGCCAGCAGCGCTAGCGGGGAGGAAGATACGCAGTATTTT. Protein: CASSASGEEDTQYF.

This clone has more than one count but fewer than ten. The J gene is TRBJ2-5, the V gene TRBV29-1, with 14 bases lining up with TRBD2. This CDR3 has 17 residues. Germline CDR1 and CDR2: SQVTM and ANQGSEA. V trimming: 4 bases; J trimming: 11 bases; junction bases outside the gene matches: 18. CDR3 protein: CSVAVGTSGGVGNAQYF. DNA of the CDR3: TGCAGCGTTGCGGTCGGGACTAGCGGGGGAGTTGGGAACGCGCAGTACTTC.